These 23 T cell receptor beta chains share one sample of origin, sequenced in a study of cytomegalovirus exposure and HLA in healthy donors. Assay used: immunoSEQ multiplex PCR; TCRdb lists only in-frame clones, some missing. The repertoire holds fewer than 120,000 clones, around nine tenths seen once, with 1.4% in the top ten. Sample: PBMCs. The receptors were sampled from a woman aged 30 to 39 in good health and CMV-seropositive.

The rearrangement joins TRBV19 to TRBJ2-3, with 7 bases matching TRBD2. CDR3 length: 14 residues. Looked up from germline, CDR1 is LNHDA and CDR2 is SQIVND (reference sequence). The V and J ends lost 5 bases and 3 bases, in that order; junction bases with no gene match: 5. The CDR3 coding sequence is TGTGCCAGTAGTGCCGGACTAGTAACAGATACGCAGTATTTT. It specifies CASSAGLVTDTQYF.

V gene TRBV2 combines with J gene TRBJ2-7; 12 bases match TRBD1. Germline CDR1 SNHLY, CDR2 FYNNEI. This CDR3 is built from 15 residues. Trimming cost V 6 bases and J 9 bases; bases outside gene matches: 12. The CDR3 loop reads CASRAPGQGARGQYF. CDR3 DNA sequence: TGTGCCAGCAGAGCGCCGGGACAGGGGGCCCGGGGGCAGTACTTC.

This clone was found once. The rearrangement links TRBV20-1 to TRBJ2-7, with D perhaps TRBD1 (6 bases). CDR1 is DFQATT and CDR2 is SNEGSKA in the germline V gene (reference sequence). V gave up 4 bases and J gave up 5 bases, with 9 bases separating them. The CDR3 is 11 residues long. CDR3 region: CSATQGNEQYF. The DNA for the CDR3 is TGCAGTGCTACGCAGGGGAACGAGCAGTACTTC.

The V gene is TRBV11-2, the J gene TRBJ2-7; D is uncertain. The CDR3 contains 16 residues. The V gene lost 0 bases and the J gene lost 0 bases, with 12 bases spanning the gap. The germline V gene has CDR1 SGHAT and CDR2 FQNNGV. CDR3: CASSLEGFPYSYEQYF. The CDR3 nucleotides read TGTGCCAGCAGCTTAGAGGGCTTCCCGTACTCCTACGAGCAGTACTTC.

This sequence joins TRBV4-1 and TRBJ2-2, with D tentatively TRBD1 (5 bases). CDR1 and CDR2 from the germline V gene are MGHRA and YSYEKL. With 3 bases removed from V and 6 bases from J, the gap between germline ends came to 20 bases. There are 17 residues in the CDR3. The DNA of the CDR3 is TGCGCCAGCAGCCATGGACGGGCCACCAGGGTGGCCGGGGAGCTGTTTTTT. It is translated as CASSHGRATRVAGELFF.

This chain links TRBV28 with TRBJ1-1; no clear D gene. Germline CDR1 MDHEN, CDR2 SYDVKM. The V end lost 5 bases, the J end lost 8 bases, and 12 bases lay between the germline ends. The CDR3 length is 12 residues. The DNA of the CDR3 is TGTGCCAGCAGTCCGGTTGCATCCGAAGCTTTCTTT. It codes for CASSPVASEAFF.

The chain joins TRBV4-2 to TRBJ1-1; no reliable D call. Germline-derived CDR1 and CDR2 are LGHNA and YNFKEQ. CDR3 length: 14 amino acids. Between the trimmed V and J ends, which lost 0 bases and 6 bases, there was a span of 11 bases. The CDR3 coding sequence is TGTGCCAGCAGCCAAGACCCGGAGAAAGCTGAAGCTTTCTTT. This codes for CASSQDPEKAEAFF.

The CDR3 is CASSRGLSSGNTIYF. For the CDR3, the DNA is TGTGCCAGCAGCAGAGGACTGAGCTCTGGAAACACCATATATTTT. The rearrangement uses TRBV6-5 and TRBJ1-3; D gene ambiguous. This CDR3 spans 15 amino acids. Between the trimmed V and J ends, which lost 6 bases and 0 bases, there was a span of 12 bases. Germline V CDR1 and CDR2: MNHEY, SVGAGI.

This chain joins TRBV30 and TRBJ2-7, with D possibly matching TRBD1 (5 bases). The CDR3 extends over 13 amino acids. The V end lost 1 base, the J end lost 4 bases, and 11 bases lay between the germline ends. Germline V gene data show CDR1 as GTSNPN and CDR2 as SVGIG (reference sequence). The CDR3 reads CAWSEGVGYEQYF. CDR3 bases: TGTGCCTGGAGTGAAGGGGTAGGGTACGAGCAGTACTTC.

CDR3 sequence reads: CASSLIWPGELFF. The CDR3 DNA reads as TGCGCCAGCAGCTTAATTTGGCCCGGGGAGCTGTTTTTT. The chain is built from TRBV5-1 and TRBJ2-2, with unresolved D. This CDR3 comprises 13 residues. V lost 2 bases and J 6 bases, leaving 8 bases between the germline ends. The germline gives CDR1 SGHRS, CDR2 YFSETQ.

The chain uses TRBV7-9 and TRBJ2-7; 7 bases map to TRBD1. The CDR3 sequence is 13 residues long. Trimming removed 5 bases from V and 4 bases from J; junction bases left unmatched: 5. Germline loops: CDR1 SEHNR, CDR2 FQNEAQ (reference sequence). In nucleotides, the CDR3 is TGTGCCAGCAGCGCCGACAGGGTTTACGAGCAGTACTTC. Translating it yields CASSADRVYEQYF.

This clone was seen a handful of times. The chain uses TRBV11-2 and TRBJ2-7, with D tentatively TRBD1 (6 bases). Trimming removed 0 bases at V and 2 bases at J, with 11 bases between. CDR3 length: 15 amino acids. Germline V gene lookup returns CDR1 SGHAT and CDR2 FQNNGV. The CDR3 reads CASSLDGTFPYEQYF. CDR3 nucleotides: TGTGCCAGCAGCTTAGACGGGACATTCCCCTACGAGCAGTACTTC.

This sequence joins TRBV29-1 and TRBJ2-1, with D possibly TRBD2 on 5 matching bases. The length of the CDR3 is 16 residues. Germline CDR1 and CDR2: SQVTM and ANQGSEA. V lost 4 bases to trimming and J lost 4 bases, with 20 bases between them. The CDR3 DNA reads as TGCAGCGTTGTCCCCGATGCGGGTGCTTGGTACAATGAGCAGTTCTTC. This translates into CSVVPDAGAWYNEQFF.

This chain connects TRBV5-1 to TRBJ1-5; D is uncertain. Germline CDR1 is SGHRS and CDR2 is YFSETQ. V dropped 2 bases and J dropped 1 base, with 4 bases sitting between them. The length of the CDR3 is 13 residues. The CDR3 loop reads CASSFGSNQPQHF. The CDR3, as DNA: TGCGCCAGCAGCTTCGGGAGCAATCAGCCCCAGCATTTT.

J is TRBJ2-1 and V is TRBV7-9, with 8 nucleotides matching TRBD2. V dropped 2 bases and J dropped 7; count of bases not matched to a gene: 16. This CDR3 spans 18 amino acids. Germline V gene data show CDR1 as SEHNR and CDR2 as FQNEAQ (reference sequence). CDR3 sequence: CASSLPLTSVTGLNEQFF. As DNA, the CDR3 is TGTGCCAGCAGCTTACCCCTGACTAGCGTCACAGGGTTGAATGAGCAGTTCTTC.

V usage is TRBV5-4 and J usage is TRBJ2-5; 7 nucleotides align to TRBD2. The V gene end was trimmed by 4 bases and the J gene end by 1 base; junction bases not matched to a gene: 10. This CDR3 is 16 amino acids long. Germline V gene sequence: CDR1 SGHNT, CDR2 YYREEE (reference sequence). The chain's CDR3 is CASSRWGGFLQETQYF. The CDR3 DNA reads as TGTGCCAGCAGCCGGTGGGGGGGATTTCTCCAAGAGACCCAGTACTTC.

This clone was recorded once. This chain uses TRBV5-1 with TRBJ2-2; 9 nucleotides line up with TRBD1. CDR1 and CDR2 from the germline V gene are SGHRS and YFSETQ. The CDR3 sequence is 17 residues long. Trimming cost V 1 base and J 3 bases; bases outside gene matches: 7. The CDR3 DNA reads as TGCGCCAGCAGCTTGCCGGGGACAGGGTTGTACACCGGGGAGCTGTTTTTT. It translates to CASSLPGTGLYTGELFF.

This clone was found once. This chain links TRBV7-8 with TRBJ1-4, with 7 nucleotides matching TRBD1. Germline assignment: CDR1 SGHVS and CDR2 FQNEAQ. This CDR3 spans 16 amino acids. V gave up 5 bases and J gave up 0 bases; unmatched junction bases: 6. The CDR3 DNA sequence: TGTGCCAGCAGCGCCTCCGGGACAGCAACTAATGAAAAACTGTTTTTT. It specifies CASSASGTATNEKLFF. Drawing the rest from reference TRBV7-8 and TRBJ1-4, the complete variable domain is GAGVSQSPRYKVAKRGQDVALRCDPISGHVSLFWYQQALGQGPEFLTYFQNEAQLDKSGLPSDRFFAERPEGSVSTLKIQRTQQEDSAVYLCASSASGTATNEKLFFGSGTQLSVL.

The V call is TRBV2, the J call TRBJ2-7, with D uncertain. V shed 2 bases and J shed 5 bases, with 10 bases lying between them. The CDR3 has 13 amino acids. Looked up from germline, CDR1 is SNHLY and CDR2 is FYNNEI. The CDR3 region has the DNA TGTGCCAGCAGTGAAACGGCGGCGAACGAGCAGTACTTC. This codes for CASSETAANEQYF.

The V call is TRBV28, the J call TRBJ2-7; the match to TRBD1 covers 9 bases. Germline V gives CDR1 MDHEN, CDR2 SYDVKM. Losses at the gene ends were 4 bases for V and 4 bases for J; bases not matched to a gene: 5. The CDR3 runs 14 residues. In DNA form, the CDR3 reads TGTGCCAGCAGTTCCGGGACAGGGCGATACGAGCAGTACTTC. Residues: CASSSGTGRYEQYF.

The table lists this clone with a count of one. The chain links TRBV7-7 to TRBJ1-2; TRBD1 might be the D (6 bases). The V end was cut by 6 bases, the J end by 2 bases, with 25 bases between. This CDR3 has 18 residues. CDR1 and CDR2 from the germline V gene are SSHAT and FNYEAQ (reference sequence). The chain's CDR3 is CASRPNREYLAWNYGYTF. Here the CDR3 DNA reads TGTGCCAGCAGACCTAACAGGGAGTATTTAGCATGGAACTATGGCTACACCTTC.

This rearrangement joins TRBV5-4 to TRBJ2-7, with TRBD2 matching 10 bases. This CDR3 comprises 15 residues. The trim removed 4 bases at V and 5 bases at J, leaving 9 bases unmatched. Germline-derived CDR1 and CDR2 are SGHNT and YYREEE (reference sequence). The CDR3 region is CASSRTGTSVNEQYF. DNA of the CDR3: TGTGCCAGCAGCAGAACCGGGACTAGCGTCAACGAGCAGTACTTC.

V is TRBV5-1 and J is TRBJ1-1; 8 bases fit TRBD1. CDR3 length equals 13 residues. Germline trimming cut 3 bases from V and 6 bases from J; bases unmatched to any gene: 4. Germline CDR1 reads SGHRS; CDR2 reads YFSETQ. The DNA of the CDR3 is TGCGCCAGCAGCTCGGACAGGGTATCTGAAGCTTTCTTT. This codes for CASSSDRVSEAFF.